The 29 T cell receptor beta chains reported below all come from one sample, sequenced in a study of blood T cells in healthy people across ages. Next came a second PCR, run for about 6 to 12 cycles, which used a sample-barcoded 5' primer along with a J-beta primer mix. TCRdb used MiXCR to reprocess the 5' RACE reads, holding one entry per CDR3 protein. This sample has about 2 million distinct CDR3 sequences, with around half found just once. The specimen sequenced was blood. These receptors were obtained from a woman in her thirties or forties in good health.

This clonotype has a handful of counts. The CDR3 coding sequence is TGCAGTGCGCGGACGACCCCGGCGGGGGATACGCAGTATTTT. As protein: CSARTTPAGDTQYF. The chain employs TRBV20-1 and TRBJ2-3; tentative D call: TRBD2 (6 bases). The CDR3 extends over 14 amino acids. The germline V gene has CDR1 DFQATT and CDR2 SNEGSKA (reference sequence). Trimming removed 6 bases at V and 6 bases at J, with 19 bases between.

This clonotype was picked up a small number of times. DNA of the CDR3: TGCGCCAGCAGCGCCCGACAGGGGACGAGTGAAGCTTTCTTT. Its translation is CASSARQGTSEAFF. V is TRBV5-1 and J is TRBJ1-1; 8 bases match TRBD1. The trim removed 4 bases at V and 7 bases at J, leaving 9 bases unmatched. This CDR3 is 14 amino acids long. Germline loops: CDR1 SGHRS, CDR2 YFSETQ.

V and J are TRBV2 and TRBJ2-1, with D uncertain. This CDR3 contains 12 residues. V was clipped by 9 bases and J by 4 bases, with 10 bases between them. Germline V lookup: CDR1 SNHLY, CDR2 FYNNEI. The CDR3 DNA is TGTGCCAGTTTCCTACGATACAATGAGCAGTTCTTC. Residues: CASFLRYNEQFF.

The chain has TRBV28 and TRBJ2-5; D ambiguous. CDR1 is MDHEN, CDR2 SYDVKM, per germline. The CDR3 spans 12 residues. With 7 bases removed from V and 2 bases from J, the gap between germline ends came to 8 bases. The CDR3 loop is CASKAIQETQYF. The CDR3 DNA follows: TGTGCCAGCAAGGCAATACAAGAGACCCAGTACTTC.

This clonotype showed up just a few times. This chain joins TRBV10-3 and TRBJ2-1; D not resolved. This CDR3 comprises 14 residues. Germline V gene lookup returns CDR1 ENHRY and CDR2 SYGVKD. V lost 11 bases to trimming and J lost 2 bases, with 16 bases between them. The CDR3 is CASAAENTYNEQFF. CDR3 nucleotides: TGTGCCTCGGCCGCAGAGAATACCTACAATGAGCAGTTCTTC.

The chain joins TRBV28 to TRBJ2-7, with D perhaps TRBD1 (6 bases). The CDR3 extends over 13 amino acids. The germline CDR1 and CDR2 sequences are MDHEN and SYDVKM. Trimming shortened V by 6 bases and J by 5 bases, and 14 bases separated the two germline ends. CDR3 DNA: TGTGCCAGCAGACCCAACAGGGTCCACGAGCAGTACTTC. Residues: CASRPNRVHEQYF.

The genes are TRBV7-2 and TRBJ2-1; D perhaps matches TRBD1 (5 bases). This CDR3 region has 13 residues. V lost 8 bases, J lost 8 bases, and 16 bases lay in between. Germline V gives CDR1 SGHTA, CDR2 FQGNSA. The CDR3 reads CASGASIRDEQFF. DNA of the CDR3: TGTGCCAGCGGGGCTAGTATTAGGGATGAGCAGTTCTTC.

The V and J genes are TRBV10-3 and TRBJ1-2; unclear D gene. V was shortened by 0 bases and J by 8 bases, with 10 bases between the two germline ends. The germline gives CDR1 ENHRY, CDR2 SYGVKD. The length of the CDR3 is 13 residues. As DNA, the CDR3 is TGTGCCATCAGTGAGTCGGAGGCACAGGGCTACACCTTC. Translation: CAISESEAQGYTF.

The CDR3 DNA follows: TGTGCCACCGCGAGGGGCTCGAACACCGGGGAGCTGTTTTTT. This encodes CATARGSNTGELFF. This chain uses TRBV7-9 with TRBJ2-2; either TRBD1 or TRBD2 may supply D (5 bases each). The V end lost 10 bases, the J end lost 0 bases, and 12 bases lay between the germline ends. CDR3 size: 14 residues. The germline CDR1 and CDR2 sequences are SEHNR and FQNEAQ (reference sequence).

This clonotype was seen repeatedly, ten times or more. J is TRBJ2-5 and V is TRBV29-1, with 11 bases that match TRBD2. Per germline, CDR1 SQVTM and CDR2 ANQGSEA. J lost 4 bases, V lost 6 bases, and 1 base had no gene match. This CDR3 has 12 amino acids. The DNA for the CDR3 is TGCAGCGTGGGGACTAGCGGAGAGACCCAGTACTTC. Translated, it gives CSVGTSGETQYF.

The V and J genes are TRBV28 and TRBJ1-2; 8 bases agree with TRBD1. This CDR3 has 14 amino acids. Germline values: CDR1 MDHEN, CDR2 SYDVKM. After removal of 10 bases from V and 7 bases from J, the junction contained 14 bases not matched to a gene. The CDR3 nucleotides are TGTGCCACTCCCGACAGGGGTGGTAGGTTTGGCTACACCTTC. It is translated as CATPDRGGRFGYTF.

This clonotype was counted a few times. The chain employs TRBV4-1 and TRBJ2-3; the match to TRBD1 covers 7 bases. Germline V gene sequence: CDR1 MGHRA, CDR2 YSYEKL. This CDR3 has 15 amino acids. Germline trimming cut 3 bases from V and 2 bases from J; bases unmatched to any gene: 5. The CDR3 bases are TGCGCCAGCAGCCACCGGGACAGTGACACAGATACGCAGTATTTT. Translation: CASSHRDSDTDTQYF.

The genes are TRBV10-2 and TRBJ2-5; no reliable D call. The CDR3 has 13 amino acids. Germline-derived CDR1 and CDR2 are WSHSY and SAAADI. The germline V and J ends were trimmed by 7 bases and 2 bases, with 11 bases remaining between them. In DNA form, the CDR3 reads TGCGCCAGCAAACAGAGGTCTCAAGAGACCCAGTACTTC. This translates into CASKQRSQETQYF.

The V gene is TRBV5-1, the J gene TRBJ1-2; tentative D call: TRBD1 (5 bases). The CDR3 is 13 residues long. Trimming removed 3 bases at V and 6 bases at J, with 12 bases between. CDR1 SGHRS and CDR2 YFSETQ come from the germline V gene. This CDR3 reads CASSSGTLDGYTF. CDR3 DNA: TGCGCCAGCAGCTCCGGGACCCTTGATGGCTACACCTTC.

The rearrangement links TRBV7-2 to TRBJ1-1; 10 nucleotides line up with TRBD1. CDR1 is SGHTA, CDR2 FQGNSA, per germline. With 1 base clipped from V and 4 bases from J, the junction kept 3 bases outside the gene matches. The CDR3 is 15 residues long. The CDR3 nucleotides read TGTGCCAGCAGCTTAGTTCGGGACAGGGGCACTGAAGCTTTCTTT. This gives the protein CASSLVRDRGTEAFF.

This clonotype has a handful of counts. V is TRBV6-2 or TRBV6-3 and J is TRBJ2-3, with 10 bases identical to TRBD2. The CDR3 totals 14 residues. The germline V gene encodes CDR1 MNHEY and CDR2 SVGEGT. Germline trimming cut 6 bases from V and 2 bases from J; bases unmatched to any gene: 2. The chain's CDR3 is CASRLAGHTDTQYF. For the CDR3, the DNA is TGTGCCAGCAGACTAGCGGGACACACAGATACGCAGTATTTT.

About this clonotype itself: A read error may explain this, as a much larger clone is one base away. The rearrangement joins TRBV6-2 or TRBV6-3 to TRBJ2-1, with TRBD1 matching 7 bases. The V gene's germline CDR1 is MNHEY and CDR2 SVGEGT. CDR3 length: 15 residues. The ends lost 5 bases at V and 0 bases at J; junction bases unmatched: 4. The CDR3 reads CASSRRDSSYNEQFF. DNA for the CDR3: TGTGCCAGCAGTCGCCGGGACAGCTCCTACAATGAGCAGTTCTTC.

The V call is TRBV15, the J call TRBJ1-6; the D gene is possibly TRBD1 (5 bases). V was cut by 5 bases and J by 9 bases, with 17 bases left in between. This CDR3 is built from 15 residues. Germline CDR1 and CDR2: LNHNV and YYDKDF (reference sequence). The CDR3 loop reads CATSPGPRRSSPLHF. DNA for the CDR3: TGTGCCACCAGCCCGGGACCCCGGAGGAGTTCACCCCTCCACTTT.

This clonotype was picked up a small number of times. V usage is TRBV25-1 and J usage is TRBJ1-6; the D gene is possibly TRBD1 (6 bases). The V gene's germline CDR1 is MGHDK and CDR2 SYGVNS. CDR3 length: 15 residues. V shed 4 bases and J shed 9 bases, with 16 bases lying between them. CDR3 sequence (DNA): TGTGCCAGCAGTGCGTGGGACACGACGATTTCACCCCTCCACTTT. Residues: CASSAWDTTISPLHF.

This clonotype has only a few counts. This rearrangement joins TRBV9 to TRBJ2-3, with a possible D match to TRBD2 (5 bases). The CDR3 is 14 amino acids. Deletions cut 4 bases from V and 4 bases from J, with 13 bases between. Germline V gives CDR1 SGDLS, CDR2 YYNGEE. DNA of the CDR3: TGTGCCAGCAGCCCTGAAGGGAGCGCAGATACGCAGTATTTT. Protein product: CASSPEGSADTQYF.

This chain links TRBV5-1 with TRBJ2-7; D possibly uses TRBD1 or TRBD2 (6 bases each). The tail of the sequence fits TRBJ2-5 better, so the J call may be wrong. Germline V gene data show CDR1 as SGHRS and CDR2 as YFSETQ. The CDR3 covers 13 residues. The CDR3 loop reads CASSSTGAETQYF. The CDR3 region has the DNA TGCGCCAGCAGCTCGACGGGGGCAGAGACCCAGTACTTC.

The gene calls are TRBV15 and TRBJ2-5, with TRBD1 identical over 9 bases. CDR1 is LNHNV, CDR2 YYDKDF, per germline (reference sequence). This CDR3 has 16 residues. Trimming took 4 bases from V and 2 from J; bases not matched to a gene: 8. The CDR3 sequence is CATSTPGTGLQETQYF. CDR3 DNA: TGTGCCACCAGCACCCCCGGGACAGGGCTACAAGAGACCCAGTACTTC.

This clonotype was seen only a few times. The chain has TRBV20-1 and TRBJ2-5; 7 nucleotides match TRBD1. V shed 1 base, J shed 1 base, and the junction held 21 bases outside the gene matches. This CDR3 is built from 20 residues. The germline CDR1 and CDR2 sequences are DFQATT and SNEGSKA (reference sequence). As DNA, the CDR3 is TGCAGTGCTAGAGGTCACAATAGGGGGCGCTCAGATAGACCCCAAGAGACCCAGTACTTC. Translating gives CSARGHNRGRSDRPQETQYF.

The chain recombines TRBV6-5 with TRBJ1-1, with 9 bases matching TRBD1. Germline values: CDR1 MNHEY, CDR2 SVGAGI. The CDR3 length is 14 residues. V lost 6 bases and J lost 4; bases outside the gene matches: 6. The CDR3 DNA reads TGTGCCAGCAGAAGACAGGGGGACACCACTGAAGCTTTCTTT. Amino acids: CASRRQGDTTEAFF.

The chain couples TRBV28 to TRBJ1-6, with D hard to call. This CDR3 has 14 amino acids. Germline CDR1 MDHEN, CDR2 SYDVKM. Trimming left V 6 bases short and J 6 bases short, with 12 bases between. In DNA, the CDR3 is TGTGCCAGCAGCGGCGGCTTGGGTAATTCACCCCTCCACTTT. Translating gives CASSGGLGNSPLHF.

The chain couples TRBV10-2 to TRBJ2-7; TRBD1 or TRBD2 may be the D gene (5 bases each). V dropped 7 bases and J dropped 0 bases, with 16 bases sitting between them. The CDR3 has 15 amino acids. Germline V gives CDR1 WSHSY, CDR2 SAAADI. This CDR3 is CASMSRERRSYEQYF. In DNA form, the CDR3 reads TGCGCCAGCATGTCCAGGGAGCGCCGCTCCTACGAGCAGTACTTC.

The chain employs TRBV21-1 and TRBJ2-7; TRBD1, as called in the table, went unchecked against the DNA. TRBV21-1 has pseudogene status. The length of the CDR3 is 16 residues. The CDR3 DNA sequence: TGTGCCAGCAGCAAAATAGGGCGCCTACATCCCTCCGAGCAGTACTTC. Translated: CASSKIGRLHPSEQYF.

J is TRBJ2-6 and V is TRBV12-3 or TRBV12-4, with D uncertain. V was cut by 5 bases and J by 2 bases, with 10 bases left in between. The CDR3 totals 15 residues. The CDR3 here is CASSLTSTGANVLTF. The CDR3, as DNA: TGTGCCAGCAGTCTAACCTCAACTGGGGCCAACGTCCTGACTTTC.

The V and J genes are TRBV7-2 and TRBJ2-5; TRBD2 matches at 8 bases. The V and J ends lost 0 bases and 4 bases, in that order; junction bases with no gene match: 7. The length of the CDR3 is 16 residues. Per the germline V gene, CDR1 is SGHTA and CDR2 is FQGNSA. The CDR3 loop is CASSLAPAGGGETQYF. CDR3 bases: TGTGCCAGCAGCTTAGCTCCGGCGGGGGGAGGAGAGACCCAGTACTTC.